Listed below are T cell receptor beta chains from one sample, sequenced in a study of PD-1 blockade in mismatch repair-deficient tumors. Produced via immunoSEQ multiplex PCR; TCRdb's table is partial and in-frame only. The sample contains about 25,000 clones, about 88% of which appear only once. The input for sequencing was PBMCs, taken before pembrolizumab treatment. These receptors were obtained from an adult with mismatch repair-deficient cancer. Each CDR3 is given with its conserved first and last residue. D genes are given only for firm matches. Some rows mark clone size as missing; the rest say once, few, many or name a class of expanded clone.

V	D	size	J	DNA	CDR3
TRBV5-1	TRBD2	NA	TRBJ2-5	TGCGCCAGCAGCTTGGCCCCTAGCGGGAGCGGGGGAGAGACCCAGTACTTC	CASSLAPSGSGGETQYF
TRBV7-2	NA	NA	TRBJ2-1	TGTGCCAGCAGCGGAGACTCGATATACAATGAGCAGTTCTTC	CASSGDSIYNEQFF
TRBV7-2	NA	NA	TRBJ2-7	TGTGCCAGCAGCCGGCTCGGGCAGGGCTCCTACGAGCAGTACTTC	CASSRLGQGSYEQYF
TRBV6-6	NA	few	TRBJ2-7	TGTGCCAGCAGACGGGATCAGTCTAGCGCCTACGAGCAGTACTTC	CASRRDQSSAYEQYF
TRBV5-1	NA	NA	TRBJ1-1	TGCGCCAGCAGCGCCTCGGGGGTGCGGAACACTGAAGCTTTCTTT	CASSASGVRNTEAFF
TRBV14	NA	once	TRBJ1-1	TGTGCCAGCAGCCAAGAAAGGCCGGGATTCACTGAAGCTTTCTTT	CASSQERPGFTEAFF
TRBV7-3	TRBD2	NA	TRBJ2-3	TGTGCCAGCAGCGCAACCATCGCTAGCGGGAGCACAGATACGCAGTATTTT	CASSATIASGSTDTQYF
TRBV7-2	TRBD1	NA	TRBJ1-1	TGTGCCAGCAGCTCGCAGGGGGCGCGAACTGAAGCTTTCTTT	CASSSQGARTEAFF
TRBV28	TRBD2	NA	TRBJ2-3	TGTGCCAGCAGTCTCGGACTAGCGGCTAGCACAGATACGCAGTATTTT	CASSLGLAASTDTQYF
TRBV18	TRBD1	NA	TRBJ1-2	TGTGCCAGCTCACCACTCGGGTTCGGGTCCCGGGACAGGGGAGGCTATGGCTACACCTTC	CASSPLGFGSRDRGGYGYTF
TRBV6-5	TRBD1	NA	TRBJ2-5	TGTGCCAGCAACGCACCGGGACAGGGAGGGACCCAGTACTTC	CASNAPGQGGTQYF
TRBV5-4	TRBD2	NA	TRBJ2-7	TGTGCCAGCAGCCTTCCGGGACTAGCGTTGAACGAGCAGTACTTC	CASSLPGLALNEQYF
TRBV28	NA	NA	TRBJ1-2	TGTGCCAGCAGCAGTAACTATGGCTACACCTTC	CASSSNYGYTF
TRBV28	TRBD2	NA	TRBJ2-1	TGTGCCAGCAGTCCCTTATTAGCGGGTCGCTACAATGAGCAGTTCTTC	CASSPLLAGRYNEQFF
TRBV29-1	TRBD1	NA	TRBJ2-3	TGCAGCGTAACCGGGACAGGAGACACAGATACGCAGTATTTT	CSVTGTGDTDTQYF
TRBV7-2	TRBD2	NA	TRBJ2-1	TGTGCCAGCAGTGTCCCAGGGACTAGCGGGTTGCAGTTCTTC	CASSVPGTSGLQFF
TRBV19	NA	NA	TRBJ1-1	TGTGCCAGTAGTCCAAAAGGGGGAGACACTGAAGCTTTCTTT	CASSPKGGDTEAFF
TRBV5-6	NA	NA	TRBJ2-7	TGTGCCAGCAGCTTCTTGTCGGGCTACGAGCAGTACTTC	CASSFLSGYEQYF
TRBV7-3	TRBD1	once	TRBJ2-5	TGTGCCAGCAGCGCAGGGACAGGGGGCCCGATCCAAGAGACCCAGTACTTC	CASSAGTGGPIQETQYF
TRBV5-1	TRBD2	NA	TRBJ2-3	TGCGCCAGCAGCTCCCAAGCGGGAGGGGGCACAGATACGCAGTATTTT	CASSSQAGGGTDTQYF